The present entry profiles one TCR beta chain with its context. As handled by the study authors: Estimation of nucleated cell counts was performed using reference gene primer amplification. Generated by immunoSEQ multiplex PCR, the TCRdb table keeps only in-frame clones and is missing some. V and J calls and clone size come straight from that table; D and trimming were deduced from the DNA. The sample lists roughly 180,000 clones; less than 90% were seen once. The CDR3 consists of 13 residues. Germline assignment: CDR1 SGDLS and CDR2 YYNGEE. The V end was cut by 3 bases, the J end by 6 bases, with 11 bases between. This entry belongs to a study of blood T cell repertoires in COVID-19. On the study more broadly: Donors in the United States, Italy and Spain gave samples during acute or convalescent COVID-19.

V and J are TRBV9 and TRBJ2-3, with D hard to call. The sample consisted of peripheral blood. The clonotype was recovered from a man between 65 and 85 years old with active or convalescent COVID-19. CDR3 protein: CASSDSVLDTQYF. The DNA for the CDR3 is TGTGCCAGCAGCGACTCTGTCTTGGATACGCAGTATTTT.